The present TCR beta chain was sequenced within a study of beta chain features in type 1 diabetes. General study findings and limits: Across patients, naive, central memory and Treg TCRB repertoires exhibited apparently greater similarity than was observed across healthy donors. When Type 1 diabetes patients were examined, their TCRB CDR3s proved moderately but significantly shorter in all four CD4+ subsets.

All of the isolated RNA was reverse transcribed, so expressed TCRB transcripts were sequenced. Profiling relied on immunoSEQ multiplex PCR, and the TCRdb table lists in-frame clones only, not all of them. The table records 120,000 to 150,000 clones, 13% of them present only once. Details on this clone: Its target is unknown.

CDR1 SGHVS and CDR2 FQNEAQ come from the germline V gene. V was cut by 0 bases and J by 0 bases, with 12 bases left in between. This CDR3 has 17 amino acids. Each population that was sorted was more than 98% pure. This TCR was sampled from a man aged 18 to 29 with type 1 diabetes. The genes are TRBV7-8 and TRBJ2-1; the D gene is possibly TRBD1 (6 bases). The source material was central memory CD4+ T cells from blood. Here the CDR3 DNA reads TGTGCCAGCAGCTTAGCGCTAGGGGGTTCCTCCTACAATGAGCAGTTCTTC. This translates into CASSLALGGSSYNEQFF.